Detailed here is one T cell receptor beta chain. Its antigen is as yet unknown. The data derive from a study of T cell responses to AZD1222 COVID-19 vaccine. Germline V gene sequence: CDR1 MNHNS, CDR2 SASEGT. V was cut by 2 bases and J by 1 base, with 9 bases left in between. The CDR3 is 15 amino acids. The study's findings and limits: CD4 TCRs covered the whole spike, strongest at regions 160-218 and 743-854.

The table came from immunoSEQ multiplex PCR; TCRdb's copy has only in-frame clones and leaves some out. The table shows over 150,000 clones, with under 95% occurring only once. The clonotype comes from an adult in good health. The chain is built from TRBV6-1 and TRBJ1-5; D might be TRBD1 (5 bases). Material: peripheral blood, obtained on day 0 of MenACWY control vaccination. The CDR3, as DNA: TGTGCCAGCAGTGAACGGGGGGTCAGCAATCAGCCCCAGCATTTT. It codes for CASSERGVSNQPQHF.